The T cell receptor beta chain under discussion was sequenced for a study of post-analysis software for immune sequencing data. Whole-study results and caveats: Patients with multiple sclerosis recorded significantly lower normalized Chao1 diversity than controls, the study found. F measure grouped same-batch samples tightly together. Elevated frequency relative to controls characterized roughly five TRBV segments in patients, TRBV5-6, TRBV5-1 and TRBV20-1 among them.

In regard to this clonotype: Its specificity is unknown.

Germline CDR1 is SEHNR and CDR2 is FQNEAQ (reference sequence). V dropped 1 base and J dropped 10 bases, with 13 bases sitting between them. The CDR3 is made up of 13 amino acids. Carried by the TCR beta cDNA libraries were unique molecular identifiers. The source material, 1 to 10 million T cells, gave rise to about 500,000 cDNA molecules. TCRdb ran MiXCR on the PCR reads and lists one entry per CDR3 protein. Of 750,000 to 900,000 distinct CDR3 sequences in the sample, roughly 50% were seen once. The clonotype originates from a girl under 18 with multiple sclerosis. The chain combines TRBV7-9 with TRBJ1-1, with a tentative D call TRBD1 (5 bases). The sample comprised blood. The CDR3, as DNA: TGTGCCAGCAGCTTAGTAGGGGAGCTCGTAGCTTTCTTT. It translates to CASSLVGELVAFF. The variable domain in full, completed from reference TRBV7-9 and TRBJ1-1, reads DTGVSQNPRHKITKRGQNVTFRCDPISEHNRLYWYRQTLGQGPEFLTYFQNEAQLEKSRLLSDRFSAERPKGSFSTLEIQRTEQGDSAMYLCASSLVGELVAFFGQGTRLTVV.